The 19 T cell receptor beta chains given below trace back to one sample, sequenced in a study of blood T cell repertoires in COVID-19. Data came from immunoSEQ multiplex PCR; TCRdb stores just in-frame clones and leaves some out. The table shows around 260,000 clones, with over 75% occurring only once. The sequenced sample was peripheral blood. These receptors originate from a human donor in a cohort sampled during active COVID-19.

This clone was seen more than once but under ten times. V and J are TRBV23-1 and TRBJ2-2; 11 bases map to TRBD2. TRBV23-1 is classed as an ORF, of uncertain function. With V trimmed by 7 bases and J by 7 bases, 8 bases remained unmatched. CDR3 length equals 15 residues. The CDR3 DNA follows: TGCGCCAGCACCCAACTAGCGGGAGTTGGCGGGGAGCTGTTTTTT. Its translation is CASTQLAGVGGELFF.

This rearrangement joins TRBV5-1 to TRBJ2-2; the match to TRBD2 covers 7 bases. The germline gives CDR1 SGHRS, CDR2 YFSETQ. CDR3 length: 15 amino acids. V shed 7 bases and J 6 bases; nucleotides not matched to a gene: 12. CDR3 coding DNA: TGCGCCAGCGGACGACTAGCTGAGGTGCCCGGGGAGCTGTTTTTT. It encodes CASGRLAEVPGELFF.

This clone was counted between two and nine times. The chain couples TRBV5-8 to TRBJ1-3; D is perhaps TRBD1 (5 bases). Germline V CDR1 and CDR2: SGHTS, YDEGEE. Deletions cut 4 bases from V and 0 bases from J, with 11 bases between. The CDR3 covers 15 residues. DNA of the CDR3: TGTGCCAGCAGCCGGAAGGGGATCTCTGGAAACACCATATATTTT. Residues: CASSRKGISGNTIYF.

V usage is TRBV6-5 and J usage is TRBJ2-3; D may be TRBD1 (8 bases). From germline, CDR1 is MNHEY and CDR2 SVGAGI. Trimming pared 2 bases from V and 8 bases from J, leaving 17 bases between. This CDR3 comprises 15 residues. Here the CDR3 DNA reads TGTGCCAGCAGTTACAGACAGGGGAGGGAGGGTACGCAGTATTTT. It encodes CASSYRQGREGTQYF.

This chain links TRBV27 with TRBJ2-7; perhaps TRBD2 as D (7 bases). In germline, CDR1 is MNHEY, CDR2 SMNVEV (reference sequence). The CDR3 is 13 residues long. V lost 7 bases and J lost 12, with 22 bases in between. Here the CDR3 DNA reads TGTGCCAGCACCCCAAGGGGGGGCGGCCGTTGGTACTTC. Residues: CASTPRGGGRWYF.

V is TRBV7-2 and J is TRBJ2-7; no definite D call. This CDR3 has 16 residues. Germline V gene data show CDR1 as SGHTA and CDR2 as FQGNSA. The V and J ends lost 2 bases and 4 bases respectively, with 18 bases between them. The CDR3 region has the DNA TGTGCCAGCAGCTTAAACCCCCCCGTGAGAGATTACGAGCAGTACTTC. Protein product: CASSLNPPVRDYEQYF.

The chain has TRBV7-2 and TRBJ1-3, with a possible D match to TRBD1 (6 bases). V lost 4 bases to trimming and J lost 1 base, with 11 bases between them. Germline values: CDR1 SGHTA, CDR2 FQGNSA. The CDR3 runs 15 residues. For the CDR3, the DNA is TGTGCCAGCAGCTCAAAGGGACAATCTGGAAACACCATATATTTT. This sequence encodes CASSSKGQSGNTIYF.

This chain joins TRBV19 and TRBJ2-1; 9 positions match TRBD2. V was pared by 0 bases and J by 10 bases, with 4 bases of the junction left unmatched. The CDR3 covers 14 residues. Germline values: CDR1 LNHDA, CDR2 SQIVND (reference sequence). CDR3 DNA: TGTGCCAGTAGTATAGAGCGGCGGGGGGGGGAGCAGTTCTTC. The encoded protein is CASSIERRGGEQFF.

This sequence joins TRBV9 and TRBJ2-7; D is possibly TRBD1 (6 bases). The CDR3 spans 15 residues. V lost 0 bases and J lost 3, with 13 bases in between. Germline V gene sequence: CDR1 SGDLS, CDR2 YYNGEE. CDR3: CASSVAPGASYEQYF. The CDR3 nucleotides are TGTGCCAGCAGCGTAGCTCCAGGGGCCAGCTACGAGCAGTACTTC.

V gene TRBV6-5 combines with J gene TRBJ1-2; D is ambiguous. The CDR3 extends over 15 amino acids. The V end lost 3 bases, the J end lost 0 bases, and 11 bases lay between the germline ends. The germline V gene encodes CDR1 MNHEY and CDR2 SVGAGI. CDR3 sequence: CASSYGPLTNYGYTF. In nucleotides, the CDR3 is TGTGCCAGCAGTTATGGGCCCTTGACTAACTATGGCTACACCTTC.

This chain connects TRBV5-5 to TRBJ1-5, with a possible D match to TRBD1 (5 bases). V lost 0 bases, J lost 5 bases, and 15 bases lay in between. The CDR3 runs to 16 residues. The germline gives CDR1 SGHKS, CDR2 YYEKEE (reference sequence). The CDR3 here is CASSLDGRVMDQPQHF. In DNA form, the CDR3 reads TGTGCCAGCAGCTTGGATGGCAGGGTCATGGATCAGCCCCAGCATTTT.

This sequence joins TRBV6-2 or TRBV6-3 and TRBJ1-5; D is ambiguous. V lost 0 bases and J 3 bases, leaving 9 bases between the germline ends. This CDR3 region has 15 residues. Germline V gene lookup returns CDR1 MNHEY and CDR2 SVGEGT. CDR3 in amino acids: CASSYSKQFNQPQHF. Written as DNA, the CDR3 is TGTGCCAGCAGTTACTCGAAACAGTTCAATCAGCCCCAGCATTTT.

This clone was detected only once. This chain connects TRBV3-1 (or the pseudogene TRBV3-2) to TRBJ2-4; 13 nucleotides match TRBD2. V shed 2 bases and J 3 bases; nucleotides not matched to a gene: 7. The CDR3 consists of 18 residues. Germline CDR1 LGHDT, CDR2 YNNKEL (reference sequence). CDR3 coding DNA: TGTGCCAGCAGCCAAAACGGACTAGCGGGAGTAAGCAAAAACATTCAGTACTTC. It is translated as CASSQNGLAGVSKNIQYF.

This chain joins TRBV19 and TRBJ1-1; 8 nucleotides align to TRBD1. V was pared by 3 bases and J by 1 base, with 7 bases of the junction left unmatched. The CDR3 spans 16 residues. Germline V gene lookup returns CDR1 LNHDA and CDR2 SQIVND (reference sequence). CDR3 sequence: CASSIATDRANTEAFF. CDR3 coding DNA: TGTGCCAGTAGTATCGCTACGGACAGGGCGAACACTGAAGCTTTCTTT.

V usage is TRBV11-2 and J usage is TRBJ2-3, with 7 bases aligning to TRBD2. CDR3 size: 15 residues. Germline V gene data show CDR1 as SGHAT and CDR2 as FQNNGV. V was clipped by 1 base and J by 5 bases; unmatched bases: 6. DNA of the CDR3: TGTGCCAGCAGCTTAGTGTTAGCGGGTCGAGATACGCAGTATTTT. Protein product: CASSLVLAGRDTQYF.

The rearrangement uses TRBV7-9 and TRBJ2-7; 8 bases align to TRBD2. The junction had 5 bases not matched to a gene; V was cut back by 5 bases and J by 5 bases. This CDR3 comprises 13 residues. The germline gives CDR1 SEHNR, CDR2 FQNEAQ (reference sequence). CDR3 bases: TGTGCCAGCAGCCCCCCCGGGGGGGACGAGCAGTACTTC. It encodes CASSPPGGDEQYF.

The rearrangement uses TRBV3-1 (or the pseudogene TRBV3-2) and TRBJ1-2; 9 nucleotides agree with TRBD1. Trimming took 4 bases from V and 5 from J; bases not matched to a gene: 14. This CDR3 has 17 residues. The germline V gene has CDR1 LGHDT and CDR2 YNNKEL (reference sequence). The CDR3 here is CASSLESTGGAKYGYTF. CDR3 DNA sequence: TGTGCCAGCAGCCTGGAAAGTACAGGGGGCGCGAAATATGGCTACACCTTC.

This rearrangement joins TRBV18 to TRBJ2-7, with 7 positions matching TRBD1. After removal of 5 bases from V and 3 bases from J, the junction contained 7 bases not matched to a gene. The length of the CDR3 is 14 residues. CDR1 is KGHSH, CDR2 LQKENI, per germline. The DNA for the CDR3 is TGTGCCAGCTCAGAGAGACAGGGCGGCTACGAGCAGTACTTC. Residues: CASSERQGGYEQYF.

The chain is built from TRBV5-1 and TRBJ2-1, with 11 nucleotides matching TRBD2. CDR1 is SGHRS, CDR2 YFSETQ, per germline. V gave up 0 bases and J gave up 5 bases; unmatched junction bases: 4. This CDR3 spans 16 amino acids. The chain's CDR3 is CASSLALAGGDNEQFF. The CDR3 coding sequence is TGCGCCAGCAGCTTGGCCTTAGCGGGAGGGGACAATGAGCAGTTCTTC.